These T cell receptor beta chains were read from a single sample in a study of tumor-infiltrating lymphocytes in primary liver carcinoma. TCRdb re-analysed the multiplex PCR reads in MiXCR, keeping a single row per CDR3 protein. The sample consists of some 130,000 distinct CDR3 sequences, around 70% of them appearing once. What was sequenced was tumor-adjacent normal liver tissue. These receptors were collected from a woman aged 55-70 years with primary liver carcinoma and hepatitis B virus infection. The CDR3 runs from the conserved cysteine through the conserved F or W. Each record gives: J gene, V gene, D gene, clone size, CDR3 DNA, CDR3 protein. A D gene is named only where the DNA matches it firmly. Rows may omit the clone size; those that give it use once, few, many or a size class.

J gene: TRBJ1-1; V gene: TRBV5-6; D gene: -; clone size: many; CDR3 DNA: TGTGCCAGCAGCTTCCCTGCGAACACTGAAGCTTTCTTT; CDR3 protein: CASSFPANTEAFF
J gene: TRBJ2-1; V gene: TRBV28; D gene: -; clone size: -; CDR3 DNA: TGTGCCAGCAGTTTAAGGGCTAACCCAGGGCCGCCGAATGAGCAGTTCTTC; CDR3 protein: CASSLRANPGPPNEQFF
J gene: TRBJ2-1; V gene: TRBV18; D gene: TRBD1; clone size: -; CDR3 DNA: TGTGCCAGCAAGACAGGGCGATACAATGAGCAGTTCTTC; CDR3 protein: CASKTGRYNEQFF
J gene: TRBJ2-5; V gene: TRBV18; D gene: -; clone size: -; CDR3 DNA: TGTGCCAGCTCAAATAAAAGGGCCAACCAAGAGACCCAGTACTTC; CDR3 protein: CASSNKRANQETQYF
J gene: TRBJ2-7; V gene: TRBV5-1; D gene: TRBD2; clone size: few; CDR3 DNA: TGCGCCAGCAGCACTAGCGGGAGGGGGTACGAGCAGTACTTC; CDR3 protein: CASSTSGRGYEQYF
J gene: TRBJ2-3; V gene: TRBV6-5; D gene: TRBD1; clone size: -; CDR3 DNA: TGTGCCAGCAGTTATGGGACAGGGGACGCAGATACGCAGTATTTT; CDR3 protein: CASSYGTGDADTQYF
J gene: TRBJ2-3; V gene: TRBV6-5; D gene: -; clone size: -; CDR3 DNA: TGTGCTACCATCAGATTATCGGGGTCAGATACGCAGTATTTC; CDR3 protein: CATIRLSGSDTQYF
J gene: TRBJ1-2; V gene: TRBV11-2; D gene: -; clone size: -; CDR3 DNA: TGTGTCAGCAGCTTAGGTCCGATCAGGGCACTGCGCTATGGCTACACCTTC; CDR3 protein: CVSSLGPIRALRYGYTF
J gene: TRBJ1-4; V gene: TRBV29-1; D gene: -; clone size: -; CDR3 DNA: TGCAGCGTTGAACAGAGACCCAATGAAAAACTGTTTTTT; CDR3 protein: CSVEQRPNEKLFF
J gene: TRBJ2-5; V gene: TRBV4-1; D gene: -; clone size: -; CDR3 DNA: TGCGCCAGCAGCCGCTCCCCAGGGATGGGACTGGCGAAGACTCAAGAGACCCAGTACTTC; CDR3 protein: CASSRSPGMGLAKTQETQYF
J gene: TRBJ2-3; V gene: TRBV4-1; D gene: TRBD2; clone size: many; CDR3 DNA: TGCGCCAGCAGTATAATGGCGGGAGGCCGCACAGATACGCAGTATTTT; CDR3 protein: CASSIMAGGRTDTQYF
J gene: TRBJ2-1; V gene: TRBV5-5; D gene: -; clone size: -; CDR3 DNA: TGTGTCAGCAGTCACTCCCTGATGCTAAATGAGCAGTTCTTC; CDR3 protein: CVSSHSLMLNEQFF
J gene: TRBJ1-1; V gene: TRBV5-1; D gene: -; clone size: once; CDR3 DNA: TGCGCCAGCAGCTTGGATCTGGGGGGAGCTGAAGCTTTCTTT; CDR3 protein: CASSLDLGGAEAFF
J gene: TRBJ2-5; V gene: TRBV6-2/TRBV6-3; D gene: TRBD2; clone size: -; CDR3 DNA: TGTGCCAGCGGCCGGACTAGCGAAGAGGCCCAGTACTTC; CDR3 protein: CASGRTSEEAQYF
J gene: TRBJ2-3; V gene: TRBV7-9; D gene: -; clone size: -; CDR3 DNA: TGTGCCAGCGCAAAGATTAGTCGGGATACGCAGTATTTT; CDR3 protein: CASAKISRDTQYF
J gene: TRBJ1-2; V gene: TRBV12-3/TRBV12-4; D gene: -; clone size: -; CDR3 DNA: TGTGCTAGCACCCCAAGCGGGGCTGGAGGCTTGTTTGGCTACACCTTC; CDR3 protein: CASTPSGAGGLFGYTF
J gene: TRBJ2-7; V gene: TRBV28; D gene: TRBD1; clone size: -; CDR3 DNA: TGCGCCAGCAGTCTGACAGGGGACTACGAGCAGTACTTC; CDR3 protein: CASSLTGDYEQYF
J gene: TRBJ2-3; V gene: TRBV11-2; D gene: -; clone size: medium-sized; CDR3 DNA: TGTGCCAGCAGCTTAGATTCAGGACTAAACACAGATACGCAGTATTTT; CDR3 protein: CASSLDSGLNTDTQYF
J gene: TRBJ2-1; V gene: TRBV6-2/TRBV6-3; D gene: -; clone size: large; CDR3 DNA: TGTGCCAGCAGGGTGACTGCAAACAATGAGCAGTTCTTC; CDR3 protein: CASRVTANNEQFF
J gene: TRBJ2-5; V gene: TRBV18; D gene: -; clone size: -; CDR3 DNA: TGTGCCAGCTCACCATCAGCCGGGACCAAAGAGACCCAGTACTTC; CDR3 protein: CASSPSAGTKETQYF
J gene: TRBJ2-2; V gene: TRBV11-2; D gene: TRBD1; clone size: -; CDR3 DNA: TGTGCCAGCTTTACGACAGGGTTTGGCGGGGAGCTGTTTTTT; CDR3 protein: CASFTTGFGGELFF
J gene: TRBJ2-2; V gene: TRBV7-9; D gene: -; clone size: many; CDR3 DNA: TGTGCCAGCAGCCCCCCGCCGGGGAGAGCGAACACCGGGGAGCTGTTTTTT; CDR3 protein: CASSPPPGRANTGELFF
J gene: TRBJ2-3; V gene: TRBV4-1; D gene: TRBD2; clone size: many; CDR3 DNA: TGCGCCAGCAGCCTTACCTTAGTTTTGGGAGCGGGAGGGCCAGATACGCAGTATTTT; CDR3 protein: CASSLTLVLGAGGPDTQYF
J gene: TRBJ2-5; V gene: TRBV13; D gene: -; clone size: many; CDR3 DNA: TGTGCCAGCAGCTCGTCGGCTAGCAGGGAGACCCAGTACTTC; CDR3 protein: CASSSSASRETQYF
J gene: TRBJ2-4; V gene: TRBV28; D gene: -; clone size: many; CDR3 DNA: TGTGCCAGCAGCAAAAATAGGAACATTCAGTACTTC; CDR3 protein: CASSKNRNIQYF
J gene: TRBJ2-7; V gene: TRBV11-2; D gene: TRBD2; clone size: -; CDR3 DNA: TGTGCCAGCAGCTACGGGAGGACCTCGGGAAGCGAGCAGTACTTC; CDR3 protein: CASSYGRTSGSEQYF
J gene: TRBJ2-5; V gene: TRBV29-1; D gene: -; clone size: -; CDR3 DNA: TGCAGCGTTTTCCAGGACCATGGCACCCAGTACTTT; CDR3 protein: CSVFQDHGTQYF
J gene: TRBJ1-6; V gene: TRBV6-1; D gene: -; clone size: many; CDR3 DNA: TGTGCCAGCAGCCACCAGCGGACTGGTAATTCACCCCTCCACTTT; CDR3 protein: CASSHQRTGNSPLHF
J gene: TRBJ2-1; V gene: TRBV19; D gene: TRBD1; clone size: -; CDR3 DNA: TGTGACAGTACCAAACGAACTCCCGGGACAGGGCACAACGAGCAGTTCTTC; CDR3 protein: CDSTKRTPGTGHNEQFF
J gene: TRBJ2-7; V gene: TRBV11-1; D gene: -; clone size: -; CDR3 DNA: TGTGCCTGCAGCCCTCGGATAGCAGGACTACGCGAGCAGCACTTC; CDR3 protein: CACSPRIAGLREQHF
J gene: TRBJ2-7; V gene: TRBV11-3; D gene: -; clone size: -; CDR3 DNA: TGTGCCAGCAGCTCGGCAGGATCTGCCTACAAGCAGTATTTC; CDR3 protein: CASSSAGSAYKQYF
J gene: TRBJ2-3; V gene: TRBV29-1; D gene: -; clone size: -; CDR3 DNA: TGCAGCGTTGAGGATGAGTCGACCACAGATACGCAGTATTTT; CDR3 protein: CSVEDESTTDTQYF
J gene: TRBJ2-1; V gene: TRBV5-1; D gene: TRBD1; clone size: -; CDR3 DNA: TGCACCAGCAGCTTGGGAACAGGGGTTTTCAATGAGCAGTTCTTC; CDR3 protein: CTSSLGTGVFNEQFF
J gene: TRBJ2-2; V gene: TRBV7-3; D gene: -; clone size: -; CDR3 DNA: TGTGCCAGCAGCTTAATTACAGGGAGCGGGGAGCTGTTTTTT; CDR3 protein: CASSLITGSGELFF
J gene: TRBJ1-1; V gene: TRBV11-2; D gene: -; clone size: -; CDR3 DNA: TGTGCCAGCAGCCGGGGGGGGGGCGGGTTGAGCACTGAAGCTTTCTTT; CDR3 protein: CASSRGGGGLSTEAFF
J gene: TRBJ2-7; V gene: TRBV11-2; D gene: TRBD2; clone size: -; CDR3 DNA: TGTACCAGTAGTTCACAACGGACTAGCGGACTGACCTACGAGCAGTACTTC; CDR3 protein: CTSSSQRTSGLTYEQYF
J gene: TRBJ2-3; V gene: TRBV10-1; D gene: -; clone size: many; CDR3 DNA: TGCGCCAGCAGTAAAGGGGATAGCCCCACAGATACGCAGTATTTT; CDR3 protein: CASSKGDSPTDTQYF
J gene: TRBJ1-3; V gene: TRBV6-1; D gene: -; clone size: -; CDR3 DNA: TGTGCCTGCCAGACAGGCTCCCGCTCTGGAAACACCATATATTTC; CDR3 protein: CACQTGSRSGNTIYF
J gene: TRBJ1-2; V gene: TRBV4-2; D gene: -; clone size: many; CDR3 DNA: TGTGCCAGCAGCCAAGCTGGGACACCAGATAACTATGGCTACACCTTC; CDR3 protein: CASSQAGTPDNYGYTF
J gene: TRBJ1-1; V gene: TRBV4-1; D gene: TRBD1; clone size: -; CDR3 DNA: TGCACCAGCAGCCCCGGGACAGGGAAGGGGAACACCGAAGCTTTCTTT; CDR3 protein: CTSSPGTGKGNTEAFF
J gene: TRBJ2-7; V gene: TRBV11-2; D gene: -; clone size: -; CDR3 DNA: TGTGCCAGTGAAACCAGGTTCCCATCCTACGAGCAGTACTTC; CDR3 protein: CASETRFPSYEQYF
J gene: TRBJ2-7; V gene: TRBV13; D gene: -; clone size: -; CDR3 DNA: TGTACCAGCAGTTTAACTCCCGGCGAGCAGTACTTC; CDR3 protein: CTSSLTPGEQYF
J gene: TRBJ1-1; V gene: TRBV29-1; D gene: -; clone size: -; CDR3 DNA: TGCAGCGTTAACAGGGAGGGGCCAATGGTCATGAACACTGAAGCTATCTTT; CDR3 protein: CSVNREGPMVMNTEAIF
J gene: TRBJ1-1; V gene: TRBV6-6; D gene: -; clone size: -; CDR3 DNA: TGTGCCAGCACCGCGACAGTGAACACTGAAGCTTTCTTT; CDR3 protein: CASTATVNTEAFF
J gene: TRBJ2-5; V gene: TRBV5-1; D gene: -; clone size: -; CDR3 DNA: TGCGCCAGCAGCCTCCAAACGGGAGAGACCCAGTACTTC; CDR3 protein: CASSLQTGETQYF
J gene: TRBJ2-3; V gene: TRBV5-4; D gene: TRBD2; clone size: -; CDR3 DNA: TGTGCCAGCAGTAACCCAGTGGCTAGCGGGAGTCGGACAGATACGCAGTATTTT; CDR3 protein: CASSNPVASGSRTDTQYF
J gene: TRBJ1-1; V gene: TRBV6-5; D gene: -; clone size: -; CDR3 DNA: TGTGCCAGCAGGACGATAGAGTGGGACACTGAAGCTTTCTTT; CDR3 protein: CASRTIEWDTEAFF
J gene: TRBJ1-2; V gene: TRBV12-3/TRBV12-4; D gene: -; clone size: -; CDR3 DNA: TGTGCCAGCAGTTTGAGGGCTTGGGGCTACATCTTC; CDR3 protein: CASSLRAWGYIF
J gene: TRBJ1-2; V gene: TRBV20-1; D gene: -; clone size: once; CDR3 DNA: TGCAGGGCGGCCGGGCTACGATACTATGGCTACACCTTC; CDR3 protein: CRAAGLRYYGYTF
J gene: TRBJ2-1; V gene: TRBV4-1; D gene: -; clone size: -; CDR3 DNA: TGCGCCAGCAGCCGAGGAGGGGGCTCCTACAATGAGCAGTTCTTC; CDR3 protein: CASSRGGGSYNEQFF
J gene: TRBJ2-7; V gene: TRBV4-1; D gene: -; clone size: -; CDR3 DNA: TGCGCCAGCAGCCCCAAAATAGGGGACGAGCAGTACTTC; CDR3 protein: CASSPKIGDEQYF